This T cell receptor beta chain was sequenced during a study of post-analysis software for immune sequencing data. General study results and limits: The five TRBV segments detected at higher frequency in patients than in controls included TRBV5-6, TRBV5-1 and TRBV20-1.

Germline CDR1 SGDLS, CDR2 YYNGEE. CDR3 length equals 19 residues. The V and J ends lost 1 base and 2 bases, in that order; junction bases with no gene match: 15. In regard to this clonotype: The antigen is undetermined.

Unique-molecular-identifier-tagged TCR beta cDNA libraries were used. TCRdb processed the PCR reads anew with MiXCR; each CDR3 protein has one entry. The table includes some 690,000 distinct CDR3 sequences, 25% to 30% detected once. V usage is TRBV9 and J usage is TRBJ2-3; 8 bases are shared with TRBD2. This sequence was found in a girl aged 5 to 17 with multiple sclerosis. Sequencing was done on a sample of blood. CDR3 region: CASSVPGGRASSVTDTQYF. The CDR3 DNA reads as TGTGCCAGCAGCGTACCGGGGGGGAGGGCCAGCAGTGTCACAGATACGCAGTATTTT.